This T cell receptor beta chain was sequenced during a study of T-cell memory formation after mild COVID-19. At the level of the study: TCR clusters largely stayed donor specific. General study findings and limits: Memory from before infection featured some responding clones, which suggests cross-reactive memory joined. For contracting clones, CD4+ ones sat mainly in CM and EM, CD8+ in EMRA.

At least ten counts were recorded for this clonotype. Its specificity is unknown. TCR alpha and TCR beta cDNA libraries with sample barcodes and UMIs came from 5'RACE using constant-segment primers. TCRdb redid the calling of the 5' RACE reads with MiXCR, one entry per CDR3 protein. The sample lists 130,000 to 150,000 distinct CDR3 sequences, 19% occurring once. This CDR3 comprises 15 residues. Trimming left V 5 bases short and J 5 bases short, with 15 bases between. Sequencing was performed on PBMCs or a T cell subset sorted from them (not recorded which). This clonotype originated in an adult woman who had mild COVID-19 (a few samples of this study predate the infection). Cell type and time point are not known. The chain has TRBV12-3 or TRBV12-4 and TRBJ2-2, with D perhaps TRBD1 or TRBD2 (7 bases each). CDR3 protein: CASSTRQGGTGELFF. The CDR3 nucleotides are TGTGCCAGCAGTACCCGACAGGGAGGGACCGGGGAGCTGTTTTTT.